What follows is one T cell receptor beta chain and its context. The antigen it recognizes is unknown. No much larger clonotype is one base removed from it; base qualities were not supplied. For the CD8 naive samples, CD45RO-negative cells were positively selected for CCR7, yielding a CD45RA+CCR7+ population from which TemRA cells were excluded. Healthy HIV-negative adults with no recently reported acute infections or vaccinations were included as donors. Every donor was a Caucasian adult residing in Nashville, Tennessee, USA. Blood was collected by leukapheresis, and PBMCs were isolated by Ficoll-Histopaque density gradient centrifugation and then cryopreserved in liquid nitrogen vapor phase. Analytical flow cytometry was used to check the purity and quantity of each magnetically sorted T cell population. From each sorted fraction, genomic DNA was isolated and quantified by UV absorbance on a Nanodrop 2000c.

Using the deep immunoSEQ assay, multiplex PCR amplified TCR CDR3 regions from genomic DNA. Extracted genomic DNA from each cell subset was distributed evenly across all wells of several immunoSEQ 96-well plates, and each plate was treated as a replicate. For sorted subsets, around 0.2 ug of genomic DNA, equivalent to 25,000 to 35,000 T cell genomes, went into each replicate PCR. The purified libraries were quantified using a Qubit 3.0 fluorometer, sized with a Bioanalyzer 2100, and then quantified again using the KAPA Library Quantification kit. Every immunoSEQ 96-well plate was sequenced on a dedicated single-read 150-cycle Illumina NextSeq 550 flow cell. Per the source publication's procedure: The immunoSEQ output contained only junctional sequences without quality scores, so filtering could not match that applied to full-length reads. To assign V/J genes and CDR3, sequences were annotated against IMGT germline references using PyIR, a Python wrapper for IgBLAST v1.9. Reads were removed for weak V/J assignments (E-value above 1e-6), missing CDR3, stop codons, out-of-frame junctions, or ambiguous translated residues. V3J clonotypes were defined as sequences sharing an identical inferred V gene, J gene, and CDR3 amino acid sequence. Percentage overlap between repertoires was calculated by dividing the number of shared unique clonotypes by the size of the smaller repertoire. RTK rarefaction, the Chao1 estimator, and Recon v2.1 estimates of unobserved clonotypes were used to assess repertoire richness. For all TCRbeta clonotypes obtained by the gDNA method from four donors, generation probabilities were computed with OLGA. In its TCRdb copy, this immuneACCESS table keeps in-frame sequences only and misses some clones. Where compared with another copy, unresolved V genes explain less than half of these, and the others have no known cause. The DNA was the basis for D and trimming; V, J and clone size are from that table. The sample table lists millions of clones, 93% of them with a count of one. Around 1.7% of the sample goes to the ten largest clones.

This entry belongs to a study of shared clonotypes between healthy human individuals (dated by TCRdb to the early 2020s). Background for the entire study: The cohort included three men and a couple of women between 18 and 49 years of age. To estimate repertoire size and how much clonotypes are shared between individuals, the study performed deep sequencing of blood TCR repertoires from 4 to 6 healthy adults. For each donor, three plates each were used for CD4 naive and CD4 memory, two plates were used for CD8 naive, and one plate was used for CD8 memory. To increase sequencing depth and limit assay-specific biases, TCR repertoire library preparation and sequencing were carried out by different laboratories using diverse techniques. Per donor, leukapheresis produced somewhere between about 0.9 and 10 billion PBMCs.

Results and caveats for the whole study, not just this receptor: Compared with non-shared clonotypes, the clonotypes found in all four sorted-subset donors had higher generation probabilities. Sampling was restricted to blood, and TCR repertoires in tissues likely differ from the TCR repertoires found in blood. Larger estimated clonotype richness was generally found for naive subsets than for memory subsets. Across four donors, about 5.2% of naive CD4, roughly 3.8% of naive CD8, about 2.3% of memory CD4, and under 0.45% of memory CD8 clonotypes were shared. Incomplete sequencing was indicated by rarefaction of sorted-subset datasets, despite the large sequencing depth. Pairwise subsampling indicated that sequencing depth was expected to affect the degree of clonotype sharing among donors. Because the study included a small number of donors, the genetic and exposure-history diversity represented was limited.

According to the germline V gene, CDR1 reads LGHNA and CDR2 reads YSLEER. The CDR3 sequence holds 16 residues, the cysteine and phenylalanine included. Solely the CDR3 DNA is kept, with 48 bases framed from the first base. Trimmed from V: 0 bases; trimmed from J: 2 bases; junction bases lacking a gene match: 7. The sequence derives from a young man in good health. Some clones in this sample may be carry-over from other donors' samples. Sequenced input: naive CD8+ T cells from PBMCs. The cell subset or site label, as the study defines it: CD45RA+CCR7+. In this chain, TRBV4-3 is recombined with TRBJ2-7; TRBD1 aligns with 7 central bases. The DNA is TGCGCCAGCAGCCAAGAAAAAGGGACAGCTACCTACGAGCAGTACTTC. It specifies CASSQEKGTATYEQYF.